A single sample gave rise to the 3 T cell receptor beta chains below, sequenced in a study of blood T cell repertoires in COVID-19. Only in-frame clones appear in the TCRdb table, and some are missing; sequencing was by immunoSEQ multiplex PCR. The table records about 410,000 clones, approximately 89% of them present only once. Sequencing was carried out using peripheral blood. The receptors here all came from a woman between 40 and 50 years old with COVID-19, enrolled during active disease.

This chain uses TRBV12-3 or TRBV12-4 with TRBJ1-2; D is unresolved. The ends were cut back, 3 bases at V and 6 bases at J, with 11 bases in the middle. The CDR3 has 13 amino acids. This CDR3 is CASSFRVGDGYTF. The CDR3 nucleotides read TGTGCCAGCAGTTTTCGAGTAGGAGATGGCTACACCTTC.

This chain links TRBV27 with TRBJ2-7; a possible D gene is TRBD2 (6 bases). The CDR3 runs to 13 residues. Looked up from germline, CDR1 is MNHEY and CDR2 is SMNVEV (reference sequence). V lost 5 bases and J lost 4, with 12 bases in between. The CDR3 sequence: CASSPPGRYEQYF. In DNA form, the CDR3 reads TGTGCCAGCAGTCCGCCCGGGAGATACGAGCAGTACTTC.

The V and J genes are TRBV23-1 and TRBJ2-1; D may be TRBD2 (5 bases). TRBV23-1 is sorted into the ORF group, with uncertain function. The ends were cut back, 2 bases at V and 0 bases at J, with 14 bases in the middle. The length of the CDR3 is 17 residues. CDR3: CASSQPPPGSSYNEQFF. The CDR3, as DNA: TGCGCCAGCAGTCAACCCCCTCCGGGGAGCTCCTACAATGAGCAGTTCTTC.